This T cell receptor beta chain was sequenced for a study of CD8+CD57+ T cells in acquired aplastic anemia. Background on the study: The average for DNA from sorted CD4+ and CD8+ cells was roughly 3 ug.

The germline gives CDR1 SGHVS, CDR2 FNYEAQ. With 5 bases removed from V and 3 bases from J, the gap between germline ends came to 13 bases. The CDR3 is made up of 15 amino acids. Researchers used genomic DNA as the template to profile TCR beta VDJ and CDR3. TCRdb reanalysed the reads using MiXCR and keeps one entry per CDR3 protein. The top ten clones hold about four fifths of a sample with approximately 80,000 distinct CDR3 sequences, roughly two thirds of them seen once. Flow cytometry had shown expanded CD8+CD57+ cells in the patients chosen for sequencing. The clonotype was recovered from a human donor with aplastic anemia. This chain connects TRBV7-6 to TRBJ2-2, with D possibly being TRBD1 or TRBD2 (5 bases each). The sequenced sample consisted of sorted CD4+, CD8+, or CD8+CD57+ T cells (not recorded which) from PBMCs. In DNA form, the CDR3 reads TGTGCCAGCAGCCCCCGGGACCGCGACACCGGGGAGCTGTTTTTT. Translated: CASSPRDRDTGELFF. The whole variable domain, remainder taken from reference TRBV7-6 and TRBJ2-2, is GAGVSQSPRYKVTKRGQDVALRCDPISGHVSLYWYRQALGQGPEFLTYFNYEAQQDKSGLPNDRFSAERPEGSISTLTIQRTEQRDSAMYRCASSPRDRDTGELFFGEGSRLTVL.